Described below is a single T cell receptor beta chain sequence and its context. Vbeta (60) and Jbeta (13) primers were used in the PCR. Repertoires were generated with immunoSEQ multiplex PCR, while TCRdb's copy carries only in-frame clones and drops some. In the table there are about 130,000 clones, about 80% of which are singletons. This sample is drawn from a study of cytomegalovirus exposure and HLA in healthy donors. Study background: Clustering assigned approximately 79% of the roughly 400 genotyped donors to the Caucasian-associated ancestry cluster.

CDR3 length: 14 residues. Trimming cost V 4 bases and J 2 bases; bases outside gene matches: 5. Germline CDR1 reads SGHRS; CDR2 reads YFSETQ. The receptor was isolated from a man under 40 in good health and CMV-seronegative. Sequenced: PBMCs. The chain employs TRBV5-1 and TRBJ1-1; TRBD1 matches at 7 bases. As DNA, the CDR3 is TGCGCCAGCAGCCTGGGACAGTCAAACACTGAAGCTTTCTTT. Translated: CASSLGQSNTEAFF. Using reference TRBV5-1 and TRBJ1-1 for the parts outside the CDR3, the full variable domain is KAGVTQTPRYLIKTRGQQVTLSCSPISGHRSVSWYQQTPGQGLQFLFEYFSETQRNKGNFPGRFSGRQFSNSRSEMNVSTLELGDSALYLCASSLGQSNTEAFFGQGTRLTVV.